The 20 T cell receptor beta chains in this list originate from one sample, sequenced in a study of vaccination effects on CD4 cells after COVID-19. The method was immunoSEQ multiplex PCR; TCRdb's version includes in-frame clones alone and lacks a portion of them. The data hold nearly 45,000 clones, with approximately 70% observed a single time. Before sequencing, viral peptide pools were used by the ViraFEST assay to expand antigen-specific CD4+ T cells. With about 9 days of culture completed, CD4+ T cells were isolated. According to PCR results, the person was infected with SARS-CoV-2 between March and December 2020. Antigen specificity for these receptors is unknown. The input for sequencing was CD4+ T cells from PBMCs cultured with a peptide pool, taken before COVID-19 vaccination. Every receptor here comes from a human donor who had a prior SARS-CoV-2 infection.

The J gene is TRBJ2-7, the V gene TRBV7-2, with 7 bases that match TRBD1. Germline CDR1 reads SGHTA; CDR2 reads FQGNSA. After removal of 5 bases from V and 9 bases from J, the junction contained 13 bases not matched to a gene. There are 14 residues in the CDR3. This CDR3 is CASSGDSASGTQYF. The CDR3 DNA is TGTGCCAGCAGCGGGGACAGCGCCTCGGGGACGCAGTACTTC.

The chain carries TRBV18 and TRBJ2-7; 12 bases are a match to TRBD2. The CDR3 length is 16 residues. Germline V gene sequence: CDR1 KGHSH, CDR2 LQKENI. With 3 bases clipped from V and 2 bases from J, the junction kept 5 bases outside the gene matches. CDR3 protein: CASSPGLAGTTYEQYF. DNA for the CDR3: TGTGCCAGCTCACCCGGACTAGCGGGGACAACCTACGAGCAGTACTTC.

The chain employs TRBV6-5 and TRBJ1-1; D gene unclear. CDR1 is MNHEY and CDR2 is SVGAGI in the germline V gene. V dropped 3 bases and J dropped 2 bases, with 10 bases sitting between them. The CDR3 extends over 14 amino acids. CDR3 amino acids: CASSYRVSNTEAFF. The CDR3 DNA follows: TGTGCCAGCAGTTATCGGGTAAGCAACACTGAAGCTTTCTTT.

The chain combines TRBV29-1 with TRBJ1-1; 7 positions agree with TRBD1. The germline V gene has CDR1 SQVTM and CDR2 ANQGSEA. Trimming removed 5 bases from V and 0 bases from J; junction bases left unmatched: 6. This CDR3 region has 14 residues. CDR3 sequence: CSVTLGQVNTEAFF. The DNA for the CDR3 is TGCAGCGTTACCCTTGGACAGGTGAACACTGAAGCTTTCTTT.

This clone has only a few counts. The chain combines TRBV19 with TRBJ1-2, with 7 bases matching TRBD1. Germline V gene sequence: CDR1 LNHDA, CDR2 SQIVND (reference sequence). The CDR3 consists of 13 residues. The V and J ends lost 6 bases and 4 bases, in that order; junction bases with no gene match: 5. The CDR3 loop reads CASSRGQLYGYTF. In nucleotides, the CDR3 is TGTGCCAGTAGCCGGGGACAGCTCTATGGCTACACCTTC.

This chain uses TRBV7-9 with TRBJ2-7; D not resolved. Germline CDR1 reads SEHNR; CDR2 reads FQNEAQ (reference sequence). This CDR3 has 13 amino acids. V lost 2 bases to trimming and J lost 1 base, with 6 bases between them. The CDR3 region has the DNA TGTGCCAGCAGCTTACCAGATTCCTACGAGCAGTACTTC. Amino acids: CASSLPDSYEQYF.

V usage is TRBV11-2 and J usage is TRBJ2-5; 12 positions match TRBD2. From germline, CDR1 is SGHAT and CDR2 FQNNGV. With 5 bases clipped from V and 5 bases from J, the junction kept 6 bases outside the gene matches. The CDR3 is made up of 15 amino acids. CDR3 nucleotide sequence: TGTGCCAGCAGCCCTAGCGGGGGGGCCGGGGAGACCCAGTACTTC. This gives the protein CASSPSGGAGETQYF.

This chain joins TRBV19 and TRBJ2-1; D unclear. The CDR3 is 17 amino acids. CDR1 and CDR2 (germline): LNHDA, SQIVND (reference sequence). The germline V and J ends were trimmed by 4 bases and 4 bases, with 20 bases remaining between them. The DNA of the CDR3 is TGTGCCAGTAGTAGTGTCCAAAGCTCCCTGCAATACAATGAGCAGTTCTTC. The encoded protein is CASSSVQSSLQYNEQFF. The full variable domain, completed using reference TRBV19 and TRBJ2-1, is DGGITQSPKYLFRKEGQNVTLSCEQNLNHDAMYWYRQDPGQGLRLIYYSQIVNDFQKGDIAEGYSVSREKKESFPLTVTSAQKNPTAFYLCASSSVQSSLQYNEQFFGPGTRLTVL.

The chain joins TRBV4-1 to TRBJ2-3, with TRBD2 matching 13 bases. CDR3 length: 18 amino acids. CDR1 MGHRA and CDR2 YSYEKL come from the germline V gene. V dropped 1 base and J dropped 5; count of bases not matched to a gene: 9. CDR3 region: CASSQAQTSGRQGDTQYF. For the CDR3, the DNA is TGCGCCAGCAGCCAAGCTCAGACTAGCGGGAGGCAGGGAGATACGCAGTATTTT.

V is TRBV15 and J is TRBJ1-1; 7 nucleotides align to TRBD1. The CDR3 length is 16 residues. V trimming: 3 bases; J trimming: 0 bases; junction bases outside the gene matches: 7. CDR1 is LNHNV and CDR2 is YYDKDF in the germline V gene (reference sequence). The CDR3 DNA reads as TGTGCCACCAGCAGGGATCCGGGACAGTTGAACACTGAAGCTTTCTTT. Translation gives CATSRDPGQLNTEAFF.

J is TRBJ2-3 and V is TRBV7-2, with 8 bases fitting TRBD1. Per germline, CDR1 SGHTA and CDR2 FQGNSA. V lost 2 bases to trimming and J lost 4 bases; unmatched junction nucleotides: 8. The CDR3 length is 16 residues. The CDR3 region is CASSLKTGGWADTQYF. In DNA form, the CDR3 reads TGTGCCAGCAGCTTAAAAACAGGGGGGTGGGCAGATACGCAGTATTTT.

This chain connects TRBV25-1 to TRBJ2-7; tentatively, D is TRBD1 (6 bases). This CDR3 has 15 amino acids. Germline V gene lookup returns CDR1 MGHDK and CDR2 SYGVNS. V lost 3 bases, J lost 6 bases, and 18 bases lay in between. The CDR3 sequence is CASSDPRDIHGEQYF. CDR3 nucleotide sequence: TGTGCCAGCAGTGACCCCCGGGACATCCACGGCGAGCAGTACTTC.

In its sample, this clone was seen a few times. The V and J genes are TRBV5-4 and TRBJ2-7; D perhaps matches TRBD2 (5 bases). The CDR3 contains 14 residues. V was clipped by 3 bases and J by 6 bases, with 16 bases between them. Germline CDR1 reads SGHNT; CDR2 reads YYREEE (reference sequence). The CDR3 region is CASSWRTRLSEQYF. CDR3 in DNA: TGTGCCAGCAGCTGGAGGACGAGGTTATCCGAGCAGTACTTC. The full variable domain, with the rest looked up from reference TRBV5-4 and TRBJ2-7, is ETGVTQSPTHLIKTRGQQVTLRCSSQSGHNTVSWYQQALGQGPQFIFQYYREEENGRGNFPPRFSGLQFPNYSSELNVNALELDDSALYLCASSWRTRLSEQYFGPGTRLTVT.

This sequence joins TRBV9 and TRBJ2-5; 8 nucleotides match TRBD2. Germline-derived CDR1 and CDR2 are SGDLS and YYNGEE. V was pared by 4 bases and J by 4 bases, with 9 bases of the junction left unmatched. The CDR3 totals 15 residues. The CDR3 protein is CASSPAGVRGETQYF. In DNA form, the CDR3 reads TGTGCCAGCAGCCCAGCGGGAGTGCGGGGAGAGACCCAGTACTTC.

The chain combines TRBV5-1 with TRBJ1-3; D is unclear. This CDR3 spans 16 amino acids. Per germline, CDR1 SGHRS and CDR2 YFSETQ. With 0 bases removed from V and 0 bases from J, the gap between germline ends came to 10 bases. CDR3: CASSLDLLHSGNTIYF. The CDR3 nucleotides are TGCGCCAGCAGCTTGGACTTGCTCCACTCTGGAAACACCATATATTTT.

This clone was detected only once. J is TRBJ2-7 and V is TRBV27, with no clear D. This CDR3 is built from 14 residues. Trimming took off 3 bases at V and 0 bases at J, with 9 bases between the two ends. Looked up from germline, CDR1 is MNHEY and CDR2 is SMNVEV (reference sequence). The CDR3 DNA reads TGTGCCAGCAGTTTTTACCGAACCTCCTACGAGCAGTACTTC. It yields the protein CASSFYRTSYEQYF.

The chain carries TRBV3-1 (or the pseudogene TRBV3-2) and TRBJ1-2; no firm D call. This CDR3 is built from 14 residues. V dropped 6 bases and J dropped 8 bases, with 19 bases sitting between them. Germline assignment: CDR1 LGHDT and CDR2 YNNKEL (reference sequence). This chain's CDR3 is CASSPPGVPIGYTF. The CDR3 region has the DNA TGTGCCAGCAGTCCCCCAGGAGTACCTATCGGCTACACCTTC.

The genes are TRBV3-1 (or the pseudogene TRBV3-2) and TRBJ2-5; TRBD2 aligns across 7 bases. V lost 1 base, J lost 5 bases, and 7 bases stayed unmatched. The CDR3 has 15 residues. The V gene's germline CDR1 is LGHDT and CDR2 YNNKEL (reference sequence). For the CDR3, the DNA is TGTGCCAGCAGCCAAGTTGCGGGAGTAGTGGAGACCCAGTACTTC. This encodes CASSQVAGVVETQYF.

The chain joins TRBV6-5 to TRBJ2-7; perhaps TRBD1 as D (6 bases). This CDR3 comprises 12 residues. Germline CDR1 reads MNHEY; CDR2 reads SVGAGI. The V and J ends lost 4 bases and 6 bases respectively, with 10 bases between them. The CDR3 nucleotides read TGTGCCAGCAGTTCGCCAGGGGTCGAGCAGTACTTC. Residues: CASSSPGVEQYF.

The V call is TRBV3-1 (or the pseudogene TRBV3-2), the J call TRBJ1-2; D may be TRBD1 (5 bases). The V gene lost 4 bases and the J gene lost 2 bases, with 11 bases spanning the gap. The germline CDR1 and CDR2 sequences are LGHDT and YNNKEL (reference sequence). The CDR3 contains 14 residues. CDR3 DNA sequence: TGTGCCAGCAGCCTAGGGACCCACAACTATGGCTACACCTTC. This codes for CASSLGTHNYGYTF.